A single sample gave rise to the 8 T cell receptor beta chains below, sequenced in a study of regulatory T cells in long-lasting Graves disease. Investigators prepared the TCR beta libraries by applying iRepertoire HTBI primers and Arm-PCR of CDR3 regions. From the multiplex PCR reads, TCRdb called clonotypes with MiXCR, one entry per CDR3 protein. The sample lists about 460,000 distinct CDR3 sequences, 11% to 15% seen once, with more than 15% in the top ten. Time point denoted: newly diagnosed GD, antithyroid drugs for less than 3 months. Making the TCR library involved RNA that had been extracted from PBMCs. The sample was also reused in another study, on T cells in Graves' hyperthyroidism and ophthalmopathy.

This specimen consisted of peripheral blood mononuclear cells (PBMCs), obtained at new diagnosis, from a patient treated with antithyroid drugs. All receptors derive from a woman between 45 and 60 years old with Graves disease.

The gene calls are TRBV2 and TRBJ2-5, with TRBD2 matching 11 bases. Trimming cost V 1 base and J 4 bases; bases outside gene matches: 8. This CDR3 comprises 17 residues. Germline CDR1 is SNHLY and CDR2 is FYNNEI. The CDR3: CASSEGASGGIVETQYF. The CDR3, as DNA: TGTGCCAGCAGTGAAGGGGCTAGCGGGGGGATCGTAGAGACCCAGTACTTC.

In its sample, this clonotype was seen a few times. The chain uses TRBV13 and TRBJ1-2; no clear D gene. This CDR3 region has 15 residues. Germline V CDR1 and CDR2: PRHDT, FYEKMQ (reference sequence). Trimming removed 5 bases from V and 0 bases from J, with 13 bases in between. The CDR3 spells CASSRARITNYGYTF. CDR3 sequence (DNA): TGTGCCAGCAGCCGTGCCAGGATAACTAACTATGGCTACACCTTC.

This clonotype came up many times. The V and J genes are TRBV29-1 and TRBJ1-1, with D hard to call. The germline gives CDR1 SQVTM, CDR2 ANQGSEA. Trimming removed 4 bases from V and 0 bases from J, with 9 bases in between. CDR3 length: 13 amino acids. The chain's CDR3 is CSVGRELNTEAFF. CDR3 bases: TGCAGCGTTGGACGAGAGTTGAACACTGAAGCTTTCTTT.

Of note for this clonotype: A far larger clone lies a single base away; this is likely a read error. This chain joins TRBV5-6 and TRBJ2-3; 9 bases agree with TRBD2. This CDR3 spans 15 amino acids. Trimming cost V 4 bases and J 1 base; bases outside gene matches: 4. Per the germline V gene, CDR1 is SGHDT and CDR2 is YYEEEE. The CDR3 region has the DNA TGTGCCAGCAGCACCTGGACTAGCGGCACAGATACGCAGTATTTT. Translated: CASSTWTSGTDTQYF.

This clonotype occurred many times. The CDR3 DNA reads TGTGCCAGCAGTTACTCTGGACTAGCGAAGCAGTACTTC. It specifies CASSYSGLAKQYF. V and J are TRBV6-9 and TRBJ2-7; 9 bases are a match to TRBD2. The V segment lost 3 bases and the J segment 8 bases; nucleotides outside the gene matches: 5. This CDR3 comprises 13 residues. CDR1 is MNHGY, CDR2 SVAAGI, per germline.

There are many counts of this clonotype. V is TRBV2 and J is TRBJ1-2; D is uncertain. Germline V gives CDR1 SNHLY, CDR2 FYNNEI. V was shortened by 3 bases and J by 3 bases, with 8 bases between the two germline ends. The CDR3 consists of 13 residues. The CDR3 loop is CASSEPEYYGYTF. The CDR3 DNA reads TGTGCCAGCAGTGAGCCAGAATACTATGGCTACACCTTC.

This clonotype appeared many times. The chain is built from TRBV28 and TRBJ2-2; 8 bases are shared with TRBD1. The CDR3 has 16 amino acids. The trim removed 4 bases at V and 4 bases at J, leaving 8 bases unmatched. Germline V CDR1 and CDR2: MDHEN, SYDVKM. The CDR3: CASSSPGTGPTGELFF. The CDR3, as DNA: TGTGCCAGCAGTTCTCCCGGGACAGGACCCACCGGGGAGCTGTTTTTT. Drawing the rest from reference TRBV28 and TRBJ2-2, the complete variable domain is DVKVTQSSRYLVKRTGEKVFLECVQDMDHENMFWYRQDPGLGLRLIYFSYDVKMKEKGDIPEGYSVSREKKERFSLILESASTNQTSMYLCASSSPGTGPTGELFFGEGSRLTVL.

As to this clonotype: A far more abundant clone sits one base away, making this likely a read error. The V gene is TRBV29-1, the J gene TRBJ2-3, with D possibly TRBD2 on 6 matching bases. The J call may be in error: the DNA end matches TRBJ2-1 better. This CDR3 spans 14 amino acids. The V gene's germline CDR1 is SQVTM and CDR2 ANQGSEA. DNA for the CDR3: TGCAGCGTTGAAGAGACTAGGGCATCCTACGAGCAGTTCTTC. This translates into CSVEETRASYEQFF.